The rows below give T cell receptor beta chains drawn from one sample of a study of patients and donors after allogeneic stem cell transplantation. Each CDR3 protein is one row after TCRdb ran MiXCR on the RT-PCR reads. The sample includes about 160,000 distinct CDR3 sequences, 30% of them seen just once. The sequencing sample was made of blood, either unsorted or a sorted T cell fraction (not recorded which). The receptor set was obtained from a human donor who was either an allogeneic HSCT recipient or a stem cell or donor lymphocyte infusion donor (not recorded which). It is not recorded whose cells these are; they may come from a transplant donor. Each CDR3 is given with its conserved first and last residue. D genes are given only for firm matches. Clone size appears in some rows only: once, few, many, or a class for an expanded clone.

j_call,v_call,clone_size,d_call,cdr3_nt,cdr3_aa
TRBJ2-7,TRBV12-3/TRBV12-4,NA,NA,TGTGCCAGCAGACCGGACGGTAATATCTACGAGCAGTACTTC,CASRPDGNIYEQYF
TRBJ2-1,TRBV5-1,few,NA,TGCGCCAGCAGCTACCCCCGGGACAAGGCTGCGGATGAGCAGTTCTTC,CASSYPRDKAADEQFF
TRBJ2-4,TRBV28,NA,TRBD2,TGTGCCAGCCTCCAGACTAGCGGAGGCAAAAACATTCAGTACTTC,CASLQTSGGKNIQYF
TRBJ2-5,TRBV7-9,NA,TRBD1,TGTGCCAGCAGCGTATGGACAGGGGGACGGGAGACCCAGTACTTC,CASSVWTGGRETQYF
TRBJ2-7,TRBV5-6,NA,NA,TGTGCCAGCAGCTTAGTGTGGACTAACTCCTACGAGCAGTACTTC,CASSLVWTNSYEQYF
TRBJ2-1,TRBV6-5,NA,NA,TGTGCCAGCACTCCGACCGGGGTACTATGGAATGAGCAGTTCTTC,CASTPTGVLWNEQFF
TRBJ2-3,TRBV12-3/TRBV12-4,few,TRBD2,TGTGCCAGCAGTTGGAGCGGGAGGGCCCAAGCGGGGTATTTT,CASSWSGRAQAGYF
TRBJ2-7,TRBV27,few,NA,TGTGCCAGCAGTTTATCCCCGACAGGAAACGAGCAGTACTTC,CASSLSPTGNEQYF
TRBJ1-1,TRBV6-5,few,NA,TGTGCCAGCAGTTACTCGATAGGGGACACTGAAGCTTTCTTT,CASSYSIGDTEAFF
TRBJ1-2,TRBV30,NA,NA,TGTGCCTGGAGCTGGGGGCTAGGCTATGGCTACACCTTC,CAWSWGLGYGYTF
TRBJ1-5,TRBV28,few,NA,TGTGCCAGCAGTTTAGGCAGTAAGTATCAGCCCCAGCATTTT,CASSLGSKYQPQHF
TRBJ2-1,TRBV4-3,NA,TRBD2,TGCGCCAGCAGCCTCGTTAGGACTAGCGGGACCGGTGAGCAGTTCTTC,CASSLVRTSGTGEQFF
TRBJ2-1,TRBV3-1,NA,NA,TGTGCCAGCAGCCACACTAAGACGGACAATGAGCAGTTCTTC,CASSHTKTDNEQFF
TRBJ2-7,TRBV19,NA,NA,TGTGCCAGTAGTGACGCGGGTGCCTACGAGCAGTACTTC,CASSDAGAYEQYF
TRBJ2-1,TRBV27,NA,NA,TGTGCCAGCAGCTTTCCTGGCAATGAGCAGTTCTTC,CASSFPGNEQFF
TRBJ2-3,TRBV29-1,few,NA,TGCAGCCACTTAGGGGGAGACACGCAGTATTTT,CSHLGGDTQYF
TRBJ1-2,TRBV6-5,many,NA,TGTGCCAGCAGTTACATCCGAGCAGGGACCCTTGGCTACACCTTC,CASSYIRAGTLGYTF
TRBJ2-1,TRBV5-1,few,NA,TGCGCCAGCAGCTTGGTACAGGGGCGGGCGGGGCCTGAGCAGTTCTTC,CASSLVQGRAGPEQFF
TRBJ2-5,TRBV7-2,NA,NA,TGTGCCAGCAAACCCCGGGCCCCCGAGACCCAGTACTTC,CASKPRAPETQYF
TRBJ2-3,TRBV7-6,few,NA,TGTGCCAGCAGCTTAGTTGTGGGCCGCCCAGATACGCAGTATTTT,CASSLVVGRPDTQYF
TRBJ2-1,TRBV10-3,NA,TRBD2,TGTGCCATCAGTGAGTGGTTAGAGCGCGGGAGTGGGAATGAGCAGTTCTTC,CAISEWLERGSGNEQFF
TRBJ2-3,TRBV29-1,NA,NA,TGCAGCGTTGCTGGCAGGGAGCCCACAGATACGCAGTATTTT,CSVAGREPTDTQYF
TRBJ1-2,TRBV29-1,few,NA,TGCAGCGTTGAAGAGGACTTAAGGCTGGGAGGCTACACCTTC,CSVEEDLRLGGYTF
TRBJ2-3,TRBV5-1,NA,TRBD2,TGCGCCAGCAGCTTGTTCGGGACTAGCGAGGTAGCGACAGATACGCAGTATTTT,CASSLFGTSEVATDTQYF
TRBJ1-6,TRBV6-4,once,TRBD1,TGTGCCAGCAGTGGGACAGGGGGTAATTCACCCCTCCACTTT,CASSGTGGNSPLHF
TRBJ2-7,TRBV5-1,NA,TRBD1,TGCGCCAGCAGCTTGGGACAGGGGGCCAAAGAGCAGTACTTC,CASSLGQGAKEQYF
TRBJ2-1,TRBV27,NA,TRBD2,TGTGCCAGCAGTTTGTCCCTAGCGGACTTCTACAATGAGCAGTTCTTC,CASSLSLADFYNEQFF
TRBJ2-3,TRBV6-5,NA,TRBD1,TGTGCCAGCAGCCACAGGGGGCCCACAGATACGCAGTATTTT,CASSHRGPTDTQYF
TRBJ1-5,TRBV5-5,few,TRBD1,TGTGCCAGCAGCTTGGAGAGGGGGCTACAGCCCCAGCATTTT,CASSLERGLQPQHF
TRBJ2-4,TRBV5-6,once,TRBD2,TGTGCCAGCAGCGGGCGGACTAGCGGGACCAAAAACATTCAGTACTTC,CASSGRTSGTKNIQYF
TRBJ1-5,TRBV29-1,many,NA,TGCAGCGCCGGGGAAAGGAATCAGCCCCAGCATTTT,CSAGERNQPQHF
TRBJ1-5,TRBV20-1,few,NA,TGCAGTGCTAGGGAGGTCGGGGGACAGCCCCAGCATTTT,CSAREVGGQPQHF
TRBJ2-5,TRBV5-6,NA,NA,TGTGCCAGCAGCTTGGACAGGGTCCAAGAGACCCAGTACTTC,CASSLDRVQETQYF
TRBJ1-1,TRBV12-5,few,TRBD1,TGTGCTAGTGGTTGGACAGGGCGGAGGACTGAAGCTTTCTTT,CASGWTGRRTEAFF
TRBJ2-3,TRBV5-1,few,NA,TGCGCCAGCAGCTTATTGAAGGCTACCGCCACAGATACGCAGTATTTT,CASSLLKATATDTQYF
TRBJ1-4,TRBV5-5,few,TRBD1,TGTGCCAGCAGCTTGTACAGGGGTAATGAAAAACTGTTTTTT,CASSLYRGNEKLFF
TRBJ2-7,TRBV2,NA,TRBD2,TGTGCCAGCACTAAGCGAGAGGGAGGGTACGAGCAGTACTTC,CASTKREGGYEQYF
TRBJ2-4,TRBV19,NA,TRBD1,TGTGCCAGCACGGACAGGGAACTTCTAGCCAAAAACATTCAGTACTTC,CASTDRELLAKNIQYF